What follows are 21 T cell receptor beta chains derived from one specimen sequenced in a study of Ad26.COV2.S vaccination and SARS-CoV-2 variants. As to treatment: some 19 received Ad26.COV2.S at low or high dose, single or two shots; roughly five received placebo; per-sample allocation not given. It was on day 63 after the first vaccine or placebo injection that samples were taken. Measured with immunoSEQ multiplex PCR; TCRdb has only the in-frame clones, and not every one. The data show hundreds of thousands of clones, with roughly nine tenths seen just once and approximately 1.5% held by the top ten. The sequenced sample was peripheral blood, obtained in a trial of Ad26.COV2.S vaccine versus placebo. These receptors were obtained from a person between 18 and 59 years old who received the Ad26.COV2.S COVID-19 vaccine or a placebo.

This sequence joins TRBV2 and TRBJ1-1; 7 positions agree with TRBD1. Germline-derived CDR1 and CDR2 are SNHLY and FYNNEI. With 10 bases clipped from V and 1 base from J, the junction kept 6 bases outside the gene matches. This CDR3 contains 13 residues. This chain's CDR3 is CATQGQTNTEAFF. The CDR3 region has the DNA TGTGCCACCCAGGGACAGACGAACACTGAAGCTTTCTTT. Full variable domain (rest looked up from reference TRBV2 and TRBJ1-1): EPEVTQTPSHQVTQMGQEVILRCVPISNHLYFYWYRQILGQKVEFLVSFYNNEISEKSEIFDDQFSVERPDGSNFTLKIRSTKLEDSAMYFCATQGQTNTEAFFGQGTRLTVV.

The chain joins TRBV9 to TRBJ1-3; no firm D call. Per germline, CDR1 SGDLS and CDR2 YYNGEE. Trimming removed 7 bases at V and 0 bases at J, with 11 bases between. CDR3 length: 14 amino acids. CDR3 in DNA: TGTGCCAGCGGAGCATCCAGCTCTGGAAACACCATATATTTT. Translation: CASGASSSGNTIYF. Full variable domain (missing parts from reference TRBV9 and TRBJ1-3): DSGVTQTPKHLITATGQRVTLRCSPRSGDLSVYWYQQSLDQGLQFLIQYYNGEERAKGNILERFSAQQFPDLHSELNLSSLELGDSALYFCASGASSSGNTIYFGEGSWLTVV.

V gene TRBV7-3 combines with J gene TRBJ2-5; D is possibly TRBD1 (5 bases). The CDR3 contains 16 residues. Trimming took off 4 bases at V and 5 bases at J, with 20 bases between the two ends. The V gene's germline CDR1 is SGHTA and CDR2 FQGTGA. CDR3 DNA sequence: TGTGCCAGCAGCTGGGGTCAGGGTCAACTGGGGGAGACCCAGTACTTC. Translated, it gives CASSWGQGQLGETQYF.

The chain links TRBV4-2 to TRBJ2-7, with 7 bases fitting TRBD1. CDR3 length equals 15 residues. Trimming cost V 2 bases and J 3 bases; bases outside gene matches: 7. Germline assignment: CDR1 LGHNA and CDR2 YNFKEQ. CDR3 DNA sequence: TGTGCCAGCAGCCAATCCGGGACAGAGCTCTACGAGCAGTACTTC. This sequence encodes CASSQSGTELYEQYF.

This chain joins TRBV20-1 and TRBJ2-7, with 9 bases aligning to TRBD2. The germline CDR1 and CDR2 sequences are DFQATT and SNEGSKA (reference sequence). Germline trimming cut 6 bases from V and 12 bases from J; bases unmatched to any gene: 6. The CDR3 consists of 10 residues. CDR3: CSAQGLALYF. In DNA, the CDR3 is TGCAGTGCGCAGGGACTAGCTCTGTACTTC.

The rearrangement joins TRBV2 to TRBJ1-5; tentatively, D is TRBD1 (5 bases). The germline gives CDR1 SNHLY, CDR2 FYNNEI. CDR3 length equals 14 residues. The V and J ends lost 3 bases and 6 bases respectively, with 12 bases between them. The chain's CDR3 is CASSDFSGSQPQHF. CDR3 in DNA: TGTGCCAGCAGTGATTTCTCAGGGTCTCAGCCCCAGCATTTT.

This clone was found once. The V call is TRBV10-3, the J call TRBJ1-5; 7 bases align to TRBD1. The trim removed 3 bases at V and 5 bases at J, leaving 4 bases unmatched. This CDR3 is 14 amino acids long. Germline V gene lookup returns CDR1 ENHRY and CDR2 SYGVKD. In DNA form, the CDR3 reads TGTGCCATCAGTGAACAGGGGTCGGATCAGCCCCAGCATTTT. Translated: CAISEQGSDQPQHF.

J is TRBJ2-3 and V is TRBV19; 8 bases align to TRBD2. CDR1 is LNHDA and CDR2 is SQIVND in the germline V gene (reference sequence). V lost 2 bases and J lost 2; bases outside the gene matches: 9. The length of the CDR3 is 17 residues. The CDR3 DNA reads as TGTGCCAGTAGTATATTCGGCGGGAGGTTCCCCACAGATACGCAGTATTTT. It yields the protein CASSIFGGRFPTDTQYF.

The genes are TRBV7-9 and TRBJ2-1; D is perhaps TRBD2 (5 bases). The V end was cut by 2 bases, the J end by 1 base, with 12 bases between. Germline V gene data show CDR1 as SEHNR and CDR2 as FQNEAQ (reference sequence). The CDR3 runs 16 residues. CDR3 sequence: CASSLLRSGSYNEQFF. DNA for the CDR3: TGTGCCAGCAGCTTATTGAGGTCGGGGTCCTACAATGAGCAGTTCTTC.

V gene TRBV27 combines with J gene TRBJ2-7; D may be TRBD2 (6 bases). The CDR3 covers 13 residues. In germline, CDR1 is MNHEY, CDR2 SMNVEV (reference sequence). Deletions cut 10 bases from V and 1 base from J, with 14 bases between. The CDR3 bases are TGTGCCACCCGGGGGTCTCGATCCTACGAGCAGTACTTC. It translates to CATRGSRSYEQYF.

CDR3 DNA sequence: TGTGCCTGGAGTCCCCCCGGGTGGGGGAATAATTCACCCCTCCACTTT. Its translation is CAWSPPGWGNNSPLHF. The chain couples TRBV30 to TRBJ1-6; D perhaps matches TRBD1 (5 bases). V was trimmed by 2 bases and J by 5 bases, leaving 16 bases between them. Germline V CDR1 and CDR2: GTSNPN, SVGIG (reference sequence). The CDR3 extends over 16 amino acids.

V gene TRBV7-9 combines with J gene TRBJ2-5; D tentatively fits TRBD1 or TRBD2 (6 bases each). V lost 5 bases to trimming and J lost 5 bases, with 15 bases between them. This CDR3 has 14 residues. Germline loops: CDR1 SEHNR, CDR2 FQNEAQ (reference sequence). The CDR3 DNA reads TGTGCCAGCAGCCCGCAGTGGGGGGCGGAGACCCAGTACTTC. Amino acid sequence: CASSPQWGAETQYF.

V is TRBV10-3 and J is TRBJ2-5, with D perhaps being TRBD1 or TRBD2 (5 bases each). This CDR3 region has 13 residues. Trimming removed 3 bases at V and 5 bases at J, with 10 bases between. The V gene's germline CDR1 is ENHRY and CDR2 SYGVKD. CDR3 DNA: TGTGCCATCAGTGATCGGGGCGGCGAGACCCAGTACTTC. It is translated as CAISDRGGETQYF.

J is TRBJ2-5 and V is TRBV11-2; TRBD2 matches at 11 bases. The CDR3 is 16 residues long. The V and J ends lost 5 bases and 3 bases, in that order; junction bases with no gene match: 8. Germline lookup yields CDR1 SGHAT and CDR2 FQNNGV. The CDR3 nucleotides are TGTGCCAGCAGCGCTCATCTAGCGGGAGGAGAAGAGACCCAGTACTTC. Translated, it gives CASSAHLAGGEETQYF.

J is TRBJ2-3 and V is TRBV3-1 (or the pseudogene TRBV3-2), with 9 bases that match TRBD1. Germline trimming cut 0 bases from V and 11 bases from J; bases unmatched to any gene: 9. The CDR3 spans 15 residues. The germline V gene has CDR1 LGHDT and CDR2 YNNKEL (reference sequence). The CDR3 is CASSQESRDRDQQYF. CDR3 nucleotide sequence: TGTGCCAGCAGCCAAGAGTCCCGGGACAGGGACCAGCAGTATTTT.

V gene TRBV18 combines with J gene TRBJ2-3, with D uncertain. CDR1 KGHSH and CDR2 LQKENI come from the germline V gene. V lost 3 bases and J 4 bases, leaving 11 bases between the germline ends. The CDR3 spans 14 residues. CDR3 coding DNA: TGTGCCAGCTCACCGTTGGGAATTCCAGATACGCAGTATTTT. This translates into CASSPLGIPDTQYF. Variable domain in full (rest from reference TRBV18 and TRBJ2-3): NAGVMQNPRHLVRRRGQEARLRCSPMKGHSHVYWYRQLPEEGLKFMVYLQKENIIDESGMPKERFSAEFPKEGPSILRIQQVVRGDSAAYFCASSPLGIPDTQYFGPGTRLTVL.

The chain has TRBV11-2 and TRBJ1-4; perhaps TRBD1 as D (6 bases). CDR3 size: 13 residues. Per germline, CDR1 SGHAT and CDR2 FQNNGV. Trimming left V 3 bases short and J 5 bases short, with 7 bases between. The CDR3 spells CASSFRGNEKLFF. CDR3 sequence (DNA): TGTGCCAGCAGCTTTAGGGGGAATGAAAAACTGTTTTTT. The full variable domain, its missing parts supplied by reference TRBV11-2 and TRBJ1-4, is EAGVAQSPRYKIIEKRQSVAFWCNPISGHATLYWYQQILGQGPKLLIQFQNNGVVDDSQLPKDRFSAERLKGVDSTLKIQPAKLEDSAVYLCASSFRGNEKLFFGSGTQLSVL.

The rearrangement links TRBV5-1 to TRBJ2-2; 8 bases match TRBD1. This CDR3 has 15 residues. V shed 0 bases and J 7 bases; nucleotides not matched to a gene: 5. Per the germline V gene, CDR1 is SGHRS and CDR2 is YFSETQ. CDR3 residues: CASSLGQGNHGELFF. CDR3 coding DNA: TGCGCCAGCAGCTTGGGACAGGGGAATCACGGGGAGCTGTTTTTT.

The sample holds one count of this clone. The chain is built from TRBV4-3 and TRBJ2-6, with D tentatively TRBD1 (5 bases). V shed 1 base and J shed 2 bases, with 12 bases lying between them. The CDR3 consists of 17 residues. CDR1 is LGHNA and CDR2 is YSLEER in the germline V gene. The CDR3 DNA reads TGCGCCAGCAGCCAAGCCCGCCAGGGCACTGGGGCCAACGTCCTGACTTTC. Its protein is CASSQARQGTGANVLTF.

The chain carries TRBV6-1 and TRBJ2-7; TRBD2 matches 15 bases. The CDR3 has 17 residues. With 5 bases clipped from V and 0 bases from J, the junction kept 5 bases outside the gene matches. Germline V gene data show CDR1 as MNHNS and CDR2 as SASEGT. CDR3 protein: CASSKGLAGGNSYEQYF. CDR3 in DNA: TGTGCCAGCAGTAAAGGACTAGCGGGAGGGAACTCCTACGAGCAGTACTTC.

The rearrangement uses TRBV3-1 (or the pseudogene TRBV3-2) and TRBJ2-6; D ambiguous. The length of the CDR3 is 18 residues. CDR1 is LGHDT, CDR2 YNNKEL, per germline (reference sequence). V was cut by 0 bases and J by 0 bases, with 12 bases left in between. CDR3 sequence reads: CASSQESRTISGANVLTF. In nucleotides, the CDR3 is TGTGCCAGCAGCCAAGAGTCGCGGACGATCTCTGGGGCCAACGTCCTGACTTTC.